These 18 T cell receptor beta chains were all obtained from the same sample, sequenced in a study of blood T cell repertoires in COVID-19. Using immunoSEQ multiplex PCR, the repertoire was profiled, and TCRdb retains in-frame clones only, with some absent. The sample contains around 200,000 clones, around nine tenths of which appear only once. The sample consisted of peripheral blood. The receptors stem from a young man with active or convalescent COVID-19.

The rearrangement joins TRBV12-3 or TRBV12-4 to TRBJ1-1; D remains unclear. The length of the CDR3 is 12 residues. V lost 6 bases to trimming and J lost 6 bases, with 11 bases between them. CDR3 in DNA: TGTGCCAGCAGACAAGACAAGTCTGAAGCTTTCTTT. Translating it yields CASRQDKSEAFF.

The chain has TRBV5-4 and TRBJ1-4; D is perhaps TRBD1 (6 bases). This CDR3 is 16 amino acids long. CDR1 is SGHNT and CDR2 is YYREEE in the germline V gene (reference sequence). V dropped 3 bases and J dropped 0 bases, with 12 bases sitting between them. The CDR3, as DNA: TGTGCCAGCAGCTCTGACAGGACCGCAACTAATGAAAAACTGTTTTTT. Amino acids: CASSSDRTATNEKLFF.

The chain uses TRBV4-1 and TRBJ1-6, with unresolved D. The CDR3 loop spans 15 amino acids. V gave up 0 bases and J gave up 7 bases, with 10 bases separating them. The V gene's germline CDR1 is MGHRA and CDR2 YSYEKL. The CDR3 reads CASSQDRGSNSPLHF. Here the CDR3 DNA reads TGCGCCAGCAGCCAAGATCGGGGTTCAAATTCACCCCTCCACTTT.

This chain uses TRBV18 with TRBJ1-2; 9 bases line up with TRBD1. V shed 6 bases, J shed 3 bases, and the junction held 5 bases outside the gene matches. The CDR3 length is 14 residues. The germline gives CDR1 KGHSH, CDR2 LQKENI. CDR3 in amino acids: CASSRTGDYYGYTF. DNA for the CDR3: TGTGCCAGCTCCCGGACAGGGGATTACTATGGCTACACCTTC.

V usage is TRBV5-5 and J usage is TRBJ2-3; weak D call: TRBD1 (6 bases). The CDR3 extends over 14 amino acids. V was pared by 0 bases and J by 4 bases, with 9 bases between. Per germline, CDR1 SGHKS and CDR2 YYEKEE (reference sequence). CDR3 nucleotides: TGTGCCAGCAGCTTGGCACAGGGCTCAGATACGCAGTATTTT. Protein: CASSLAQGSDTQYF.

V usage is TRBV6-6 and J usage is TRBJ1-1; TRBD1 might be the D (5 bases). The CDR3 extends over 18 amino acids. The V gene's germline CDR1 is MNHNY and CDR2 SVGAGI (reference sequence). V dropped 5 bases and J dropped 1 base, with 23 bases sitting between them. The CDR3 loop reads CASSHMAGGGGGNTEAFF. CDR3 DNA: TGTGCCAGCAGTCATATGGCGGGCGGCGGGGGAGGGAACACTGAAGCTTTCTTT.

The CDR3 nucleotides are TGTGCCAGCAGTGAAGTAGATGAGCAGTTCTTC. Translating gives CASSEVDEQFF. The V gene is TRBV2, the J gene TRBJ2-1; D remains ambiguous. This CDR3 has 11 residues. V lost 1 base and J 8 bases, leaving 3 bases between the germline ends. Germline V lookup: CDR1 SNHLY, CDR2 FYNNEI.

The chain carries TRBV7-9 and TRBJ1-1, with a tentative D call TRBD1 (6 bases). This CDR3 contains 16 residues. Trimming stripped 5 bases from V and 3 bases from J, with 19 bases between. Germline V lookup: CDR1 SEHNR, CDR2 FQNEAQ (reference sequence). In nucleotides, the CDR3 is TGTGCCAGCAGCCCGACATGGGGGGGCCAGGACACTGAAGCTTTCTTT. Translating gives CASSPTWGGQDTEAFF.

The rearrangement uses TRBV29-1 and TRBJ2-7; TRBD1 aligns across 8 bases. The CDR3 sequence is 12 residues long. Looked up from germline, CDR1 is SQVTM and CDR2 is ANQGSEA. Unmatched junction bases numbered 3, after V lost 4 bases and J lost 4 bases. The CDR3 loop reads CSVGQGFYEQYF. The CDR3 nucleotides are TGCAGCGTTGGACAGGGGTTTTACGAGCAGTACTTC.

The chain carries TRBV5-1 and TRBJ1-6; 11 bases agree with TRBD1. CDR1 is SGHRS and CDR2 is YFSETQ in the germline V gene. There are 17 residues in the CDR3. V gave up 0 bases and J gave up 5 bases; unmatched junction bases: 4. In DNA form, the CDR3 reads TGCGCCAGCAGCTTGGAACGGACAGGGGGCAATAATTCACCCCTCCACTTT. This translates into CASSLERTGGNNSPLHF.

The count of this clone is one. The V call is TRBV6-1, the J call TRBJ1-6; D gene unclear. V lost 3 bases and J lost 5, with 11 bases in between. The CDR3 is 15 residues long. Germline assignment: CDR1 MNHNS and CDR2 SASEGT. The CDR3 nucleotides read TGTGCCAGCAGTGACGTCGGTCGGGATAATTCACCCCTCCACTTT. Protein sequence: CASSDVGRDNSPLHF.

The chain is built from TRBV27 and TRBJ1-5; TRBD1 matches at 9 bases. CDR1 and CDR2 (germline): MNHEY, SMNVEV (reference sequence). The length of the CDR3 is 16 residues. Trimming at V came to 5 bases and at J to 1 base, leaving 6 bases not matched to a gene. CDR3 nucleotides: TGTGCCAGCAGTCCCGGGACAGGGATAAGCAATCAGCCCCAGCATTTT. This encodes CASSPGTGISNQPQHF.

The V gene is TRBV2, the J gene TRBJ1-6; 9 bases line up with TRBD1. V was pared by 7 bases and J by 10 bases, with 11 bases of the junction left unmatched. CDR3 size: 15 residues. Germline V lookup: CDR1 SNHLY, CDR2 FYNNEI. CDR3 region: CASIRDRVGESPLHF. The CDR3 nucleotides read TGTGCCAGCATCCGGGACAGGGTTGGGGAGTCACCCCTCCACTTT.

The chain uses TRBV27 and TRBJ2-5; TRBD1 might be the D (6 bases). CDR3 length: 14 residues. Germline V gene data show CDR1 as MNHEY and CDR2 as SMNVEV (reference sequence). Trimming cost V 4 bases and J 5 bases, with 14 bases left between them. CDR3 in DNA: TGTGCCAGCAGTTCCTCAGGGGCACGGGAGACCCAGTACTTC. Its protein is CASSSSGARETQYF.

This sequence joins TRBV19 and TRBJ1-1; TRBD1 matches at 7 bases. Per germline, CDR1 LNHDA and CDR2 SQIVND (reference sequence). Trimming removed 6 bases from V and 6 bases from J; junction bases left unmatched: 13. The CDR3 runs to 15 residues. The CDR3 coding sequence is TGTGCCAGTAGACCGGGACAGCGGACAACCGCTGAAGCTTTCTTT. Encoded protein: CASRPGQRTTAEAFF. Together with reference TRBV19 and TRBJ1-1, the CDR3 gives the full variable domain: DGGITQSPKYLFRKEGQNVTLSCEQNLNHDAMYWYRQDPGQGLRLIYYSQIVNDFQKGDIAEGYSVSREKKESFPLTVTSAQKNPTAFYLCASRPGQRTTAEAFFGQGTRLTVV.

The chain joins TRBV12-3 or TRBV12-4 to TRBJ1-2; 8 bases fit TRBD1. V gave up 6 bases and J gave up 3 bases; unmatched junction bases: 3. The CDR3 covers 13 residues. The CDR3 region has the DNA TGTGCCAGCAGCCAGGACAGGGACTATGGCTACACCTTC. Encoded protein: CASSQDRDYGYTF.

The rearrangement links TRBV2 to TRBJ2-5; D might be TRBD1 (6 bases). Germline lookup yields CDR1 SNHLY and CDR2 FYNNEI. V lost 2 bases to trimming and J lost 0 bases, with 7 bases between them. CDR3 length equals 14 residues. CDR3 region: CASSERDNQETQYF. The DNA for the CDR3 is TGTGCCAGCAGTGAAAGGGACAACCAAGAGACCCAGTACTTC.

This clone was recorded a few times. This chain joins TRBV5-1 and TRBJ2-3; weak D call: TRBD2 (6 bases). The germline V and J ends were trimmed by 5 bases and 0 bases, with 10 bases remaining between them. The CDR3 is 14 residues long. Germline loops: CDR1 SGHRS, CDR2 YFSETQ. CDR3 protein: CASRAGTSTDTQYF. The DNA for the CDR3 is TGCGCCAGCAGGGCCGGGACTAGCACAGATACGCAGTATTTT.